A selection of T cell receptor beta chains follows, all from one sample in a study of T cells in localized non-small cell lung cancer. Only in-frame clones appear in the TCRdb table, and some are missing; sequencing was by immunoSEQ multiplex PCR. This sample has some 2,200 clones, with 20% to 25% found just once. Sequencing used lung tumor tissue, obtained before any cancer treatment. Receptor source: a man between 40 and 69 years old with stage II lung adenocarcinoma. CDR3s include the opening cysteine and the closing phenylalanine or tryptophan. D genes are given only for firm matches. Size values are once, few and many counts, or a class for expanded clones, and some rows have none.

J gene,clone size,V gene,D gene,CDR3 DNA,CDR3 protein
TRBJ2-7,.,TRBV7-1,.,TGTGCCAGCAGCTTAGAGGGGGCCTACGAGCAGTACTTC,CASSLEGAYEQYF
TRBJ2-5,.,TRBV11-3,.,TGTGCCAGCAGCTCCTACAGGGGAGGAGAGACCCAGTACTTC,CASSSYRGGETQYF
TRBJ1-1,few,TRBV9,.,TGTGCCAGCAGTGAATCCGGGTCAAGGGGAGCTTTCTTT,CASSESGSRGAFF
TRBJ2-2,.,TRBV10-3,.,TGTGCCACCTTTCAGGGATGGGGCACCGGGGAGCTGTTTTTT,CATFQGWGTGELFF
TRBJ1-6,few,TRBV30,.,TGTGCCTCCCGCGGGGAATATAATTCACCCCTCCACTTT,CASRGEYNSPLHF
TRBJ1-5,.,TRBV5-1,TRBD1,TGCGCCAGCAGCCCTACGACAGGGTCTTATCAGCCCCAGCATTTT,CASSPTTGSYQPQHF
TRBJ2-3,few,TRBV6-8,.,TGTGCCAGCAGTTCCCACCAGGGGAAACCGACGCAGTATTTT,CASSSHQGKPTQYF
TRBJ1-2,few,TRBV14,TRBD1,TGTGCCAGCAGCGGACAGGGGAGGTATGGCTACACCTTC,CASSGQGRYGYTF
TRBJ1-3,few,TRBV6-8,.,TGTGCCAGCAGTAAGCAAGCGGGGGCTGATGGAAACACCATATATTTT,CASSKQAGADGNTIYF
TRBJ2-5,many,TRBV7-2,.,TGTGCCAGCAGCTTAGCGTATGAAGAGACCCAGTACTTC,CASSLAYEETQYF
TRBJ2-7,.,TRBV19,.,TGTGCCAGTAGTTTGGGGACCCCCTACGAGCAGTACTTC,CASSLGTPYEQYF
TRBJ2-7,few,TRBV10-3,TRBD1,TGTGCCATCAGTGAGCGGGACAGCAGCTCCTACGAGCAGTACTTC,CAISERDSSSYEQYF
TRBJ2-3,few,TRBV6-8,TRBD2,TGTGCCAGCAGTCAAGACCTAGCGGGAGGGCCAACAGATACGCAGTATTTT,CASSQDLAGGPTDTQYF
TRBJ1-1,.,TRBV19,TRBD1,TGTGCCAGTAGTATCGGGACAGCCACTGAAGCTTTCTTT,CASSIGTATEAFF
TRBJ2-2,few,TRBV7-7,TRBD2,TGTGCCAGCAGCTTATCTAGCGGGGGGCCAACCGGGGAGCTGTTTTTT,CASSLSSGGPTGELFF
TRBJ1-6,.,TRBV7-1,.,TGTGCCAGCAGCGGTGGTCCGAATTCACCCCTCCACTTT,CASSGGPNSPLHF
TRBJ1-1,medium-sized,TRBV11-3,.,TGTGCCAGCAGCTTATCGGACAGAATGAACACTGAAGCTTTCTTT,CASSLSDRMNTEAFF
TRBJ1-2,medium-sized,TRBV11-3,.,TGTGCCAGCAGCTTGGTAAGGGATCCGTATGGCTACACCTTC,CASSLVRDPYGYTF
TRBJ1-5,.,TRBV5-1,.,TGCGCCAGCAGCCAAGATAGTAGCAATCAGCCCCAGCATTTT,CASSQDSSNQPQHF
TRBJ2-5,medium-sized,TRBV11-3,TRBD2,TGTGCTAGCAGCCTGGGGACTAGCGGGGGGGCTCGGGAGACCCAGTACTTC,CASSLGTSGGARETQYF
TRBJ2-1,.,TRBV19,.,TGTGCCTCGAATTGGGGGCGGGGAAACAATGAGCAGTTCTTC,CASNWGRGNNEQFF
TRBJ2-5,.,TRBV18,TRBD1,TGTGCCAGCTCACAGGAACAGGGGCCGGGGGAGACCCAGTACTTC,CASSQEQGPGETQYF
TRBJ2-6,large,TRBV30,TRBD1,TGTGCCTCCTCCGGGACAGCGAACTCTGGGGCCAACGTCCTGACTTTC,CASSGTANSGANVLTF
TRBJ2-3,.,TRBV9,.,TGTGCCAGCAGCCTTGGAAGCAACACAGATACGCAGTATTTT,CASSLGSNTDTQYF
TRBJ1-1,large,TRBV12-5,TRBD1,TGTGCCAGCCGTCCGGCAGGGGGTGTGAACACTGAAGCTTTCTTT,CASRPAGGVNTEAFF
TRBJ1-1,large,TRBV6-8,.,TGTGCCATCGTAAAGGGTGGCAGGGGAACTGAAGCTTTCTTT,CAIVKGGRGTEAFF
TRBJ2-2,.,TRBV5-1,.,TGCGCCAGCAGAGAGCAAGCGGCGAACACCGGGGAGCTGTTTTTT,CASREQAANTGELFF